These T cell receptor beta chains were read from a single sample in a study of shared clonotypes between healthy human individuals. Here immunoSEQ multiplex PCR was the method, and the copy in TCRdb shows in-frame clones only, minus some. The sample includes about 2,100,000 clones, approximately 94% of them seen just once. The sequenced sample was naive CD8+ T cells from PBMCs. The source is a man aged 18 to 30 in good health. Some clones in this sample may be carry-over from other donors' samples. The CDR3 runs from the conserved cysteine through the conserved F or W. The D gene is left open where the match is weak. Size is stated for part of the rows, as once, few or many counts, or as a class when the clone is expanded.

CSVVRNTGELFF	TGCAGCGTTGTCAGGAACACCGGGGAGCTGTTTTTT	TRBJ2-2	TRBV29-1	.	.
CASSPTVHDSYNEQFF	TGTGCCAGCAGCCCAACCGTCCATGACTCCTACAATGAGCAGTTCTTC	TRBJ2-1	TRBV9	once	.
CASNLYEQYF	TGTGCCAGCAACCTCTACGAGCAGTACTTC	TRBJ2-7	TRBV27	.	.
CASATMNTEAFF	TGTGCCAGCGCAACTATGAACACTGAAGCTTTCTTT	TRBJ1-1	TRBV6-5	few	.
CSVGGVQSGSFLYNEQFF	TGCAGCGTTGGAGGGGTTCAAAGCGGGAGCTTTTTATACAATGAGCAGTTCTTC	TRBJ2-1	TRBV29-1	.	TRBD2
CAWSQTPGTHYNEQFF	TGTGCCTGGAGTCAGACTCCCGGGACTCATTACAATGAGCAGTTCTTC	TRBJ2-1	TRBV30	once	.
CASSAPSGRANNEQFF	TGTGCCAGCAGCGCACCCAGCGGGAGGGCCAACAATGAGCAGTTCTTC	TRBJ2-1	TRBV9	once	TRBD2
CASSPGTGFGEQFF	TGTGCCAGCTCACCGGGGACAGGCTTCGGTGAGCAGTTCTTC	TRBJ2-1	TRBV18	.	TRBD1
CSVGLAGYEQYF	TGCAGCGTCGGACTAGCGGGCTACGAGCAGTACTTC	TRBJ2-7	TRBV29-1	.	TRBD2
CASSGGGEAFF	TGTGCCAGCAGTGGAGGGGGGGAAGCTTTCTTT	TRBJ1-1	TRBV7-9	few	.
CSARVANTGELFF	TGCAGCGCCCGAGTGGCGAACACCGGGGAGCTGTTTTTT	TRBJ2-2	TRBV29-1	.	.
CASSQGHVYQETQYF	TGTGCCAGCAGCCAGGGACACGTGTACCAAGAGACCCAGTACTTC	TRBJ2-5	TRBV5-4	.	.
CASSPSSGQNLYEQYF	TGTGCCAGCAGTCCATCATCGGGACAGAACTTATACGAGCAGTACTTC	TRBJ2-7	TRBV27	.	TRBD1
CASSLSGGLGETQYF	TGTGCCAGCAGTTTATCGGGCGGACTGGGAGAGACCCAGTACTTC	TRBJ2-5	TRBV27	.	.
CASSKRQGESFYEQYF	TGTGCCAGCAGCAAACGACAGGGGGAGTCTTTCTACGAGCAGTACTTC	TRBJ2-7	TRBV7-9	.	TRBD1
CASSLTHRGADEQYF	TGTGCCAGCAGCTTAACCCACCGGGGGGCGGACGAGCAGTACTTC	TRBJ2-7	TRBV7-9	.	.
CASSLALGDEQYF	TGTGCCAGCAGCTTAGCCCTTGGGGACGAGCAGTACTTC	TRBJ2-7	TRBV7-9	.	.
CASSLDRIFRRPQETQYF	TGTGCCAGCAGCTTAGATCGTATTTTTCGCCGACCCCAAGAGACCCAGTACTTC	TRBJ2-5	TRBV11-2	.	.
CASSTGDTSQETQYF	TGTGCCAGCAGTACTGGGGACACCTCCCAAGAGACCCAGTACTTC	TRBJ2-5	TRBV6-1	once	.
CASSFSGSYEQYF	TGCGCCAGCAGCTTTAGCGGGAGCTACGAGCAGTACTTC	TRBJ2-7	TRBV5-1	.	TRBD2
CASSTGQEGLLGTQYF	TGTGCCAGCAGCACAGGACAGGAGGGCCTCCTCGGGACCCAGTACTTC	TRBJ2-5	TRBV5-6	.	.
CASSRRDTVNTEAFF	TGTGCCAGCAGTCGCCGGGACACCGTGAACACTGAAGCTTTCTTT	TRBJ1-1	TRBV6-1	.	.
CASSTNRGSDEQYF	TGTGCCAGCAGCACTAACAGGGGAAGCGACGAGCAGTACTTC	TRBJ2-7	TRBV5-4	.	TRBD1
CSVVGGVGGETQYF	TGCAGCGTTGTAGGGGGAGTCGGCGGGGAGACCCAGTACTTC	TRBJ2-5	TRBV29-1	.	.
CASSPPRVASGNTIYF	TGTGCCAGCAGCCCGCCCCGGGTTGCCTCTGGAAACACCATATATTTT	TRBJ1-3	TRBV7-8	.	.
CASSPGQGVDTQYF	TGTGCCAGCAGCCCAGGACAGGGGGTAGATACGCAGTATTTT	TRBJ2-3	TRBV7-6	.	TRBD1
CASSPGTGFYEQYF	TGTGCCAGTAGTCCCGGGACAGGATTCTACGAGCAGTACTTC	TRBJ2-7	TRBV19	.	TRBD1
CASRYISDTDTQYF	TGTGCCAGCAGATATATCAGTGACACAGATACGCAGTATTTT	TRBJ2-3	TRBV9	.	.
CASSDRPAGYNEQFF	TGTGCCAGCAGTGACCGACCTGCAGGATACAATGAGCAGTTCTTC	TRBJ2-1	TRBV6-4	.	.